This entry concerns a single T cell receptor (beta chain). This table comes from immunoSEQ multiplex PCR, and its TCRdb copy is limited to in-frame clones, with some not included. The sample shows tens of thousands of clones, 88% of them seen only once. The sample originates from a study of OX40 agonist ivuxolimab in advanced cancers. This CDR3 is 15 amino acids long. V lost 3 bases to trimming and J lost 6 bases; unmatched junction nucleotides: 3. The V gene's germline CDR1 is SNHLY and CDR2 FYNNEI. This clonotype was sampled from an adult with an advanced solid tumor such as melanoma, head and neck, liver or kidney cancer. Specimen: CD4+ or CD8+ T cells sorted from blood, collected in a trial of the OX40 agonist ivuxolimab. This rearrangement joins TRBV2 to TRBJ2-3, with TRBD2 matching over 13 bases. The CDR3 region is CASSDGLAGVDTQYF. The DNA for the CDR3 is TGTGCCAGCAGTGACGGACTAGCGGGAGTTGATACGCAGTATTTT.